A selection of T cell receptor beta chains follows, all from one sample in a study of cytomegalovirus exposure and HLA in healthy donors. Clones were sequenced by immunoSEQ multiplex PCR, and TCRdb holds only the in-frame ones, with some missing. This table has fewer than 45,000 clones, 60% to 70% appearing once. Sequenced sample: PBMCs. All receptors come from a man in his forties in good health and CMV-seronegative. Both conserved end residues are part of each CDR3. The order of the fields is J gene, V gene, D gene, clone size, CDR3 protein, CDR3 DNA. D genes are given only for firm matches. Clone size is not always given. Where it is, it says once, few, many or a class for expanded clones.

TRBJ1-1	TRBV11-2	TRBD1	NA	CASSLVGTGGLNTEAFF	TGTGCCAGCAGCTTAGTGGGGACAGGGGGCCTTAACACTGAAGCTTTCTTT
TRBJ1-1	TRBV6-1	NA	medium-sized	CASSDRGKGTEAFF	TGTGCCAGCAGTGACAGGGGAAAGGGCACTGAAGCTTTCTTT
TRBJ1-1	TRBV9	NA	NA	CASSVATNTEAFF	TGTGCCAGCAGCGTAGCCACAAACACTGAAGCTTTCTTT
TRBJ1-2	TRBV5-8	NA	NA	CASSYREGGGYTF	TGTGCCAGCAGTTACCGGGAGGGCGGTGGCTACACCTTC
TRBJ2-3	TRBV2	NA	NA	CASSESPTHTSTDTQYF	TGTGCCAGCAGTGAATCTCCCACCCATACTAGCACAGATACGCAGTATTTT
TRBJ2-3	TRBV6-4	NA	few	CASSEGQGTSTDTQYF	TGTGCCAGCAGTGAAGGGCAGGGCACTAGCACAGATACGCAGTATTTT
TRBJ1-2	TRBV6-1	TRBD1	few	CASSAYRGAYGYTF	TGTGCCAGCAGTGCTTACAGGGGCGCCTATGGCTACACCTTC
TRBJ2-2	TRBV5-1	NA	NA	CASSLGDGGGELFF	TGCGCCAGCAGCTTGGGAGACGGAGGAGGGGAGCTGTTTTTT
TRBJ1-1	TRBV6-6	NA	NA	CASIETPTNTEAFF	TGTGCCAGCATTGAGACACCTACGAACACTGAAGCTTTCTTT
TRBJ2-1	TRBV13	TRBD1	once	CASSPRGQYEQFF	TGTGCCAGCAGCCCCAGGGGACAGTATGAGCAGTTCTTC
TRBJ1-2	TRBV19	TRBD1	NA	CASSTGQGSGYTF	TGTGCCAGTAGTACAGGACAGGGCTCTGGCTACACCTTC
TRBJ2-2	TRBV5-1	TRBD1	NA	CASSFLWGQATNTGELFF	TGCGCCAGCAGCTTCCTGTGGGGACAGGCCACGAACACCGGGGAGCTGTTTTTT
TRBJ1-6	TRBV5-8	TRBD1	once	CASSDTWDSRNSPLHF	TGTGCCAGCAGCGACACCTGGGACAGTCGCAATTCACCCCTCCACTTT
TRBJ1-1	TRBV11-2	NA	few	CASSLGADTEAFF	TGTGCCAGCAGCTTAGGTGCAGACACTGAAGCTTTCTTT
TRBJ1-2	TRBV5-8	NA	NA	CASSPLTGLGYTF	TGTGCCAGCAGCCCATTGACAGGTCTCGGCTACACCTTC